Shown below are 29 T cell receptor beta chains from a single sample sequenced in a study of cytomegalovirus exposure and HLA in healthy donors. Produced via immunoSEQ multiplex PCR; TCRdb's table is partial and in-frame only. The sample holds more than 90,000 clones, about 94% seen once. Sequenced: PBMCs. The receptor source for this set is a woman younger than 45 in good health and CMV-seropositive.

The chain combines TRBV28 with TRBJ2-1; TRBD2 matches at 8 bases. The CDR3 contains 16 residues. Germline V gene sequence: CDR1 MDHEN, CDR2 SYDVKM. The V and J ends lost 7 bases and 4 bases, in that order; junction bases with no gene match: 12. DNA for the CDR3: TGTGCCAGCACCTCACTAGCGGAGAGGAGATACAATGAGCAGTTCTTC. This translates into CASTSLAERRYNEQFF. The full variable domain, completed using reference TRBV28 and TRBJ2-1, is DVKVTQSSRYLVKRTGEKVFLECVQDMDHENMFWYRQDPGLGLRLIYFSYDVKMKEKGDIPEGYSVSREKKERFSLILESASTNQTSMYLCASTSLAERRYNEQFFGPGTRLTVL.

This chain joins TRBV9 and TRBJ2-7, with a weak D call TRBD1 (6 bases). From germline, CDR1 is SGDLS and CDR2 YYNGEE. Trimming left V 1 base short and J 5 bases short, with 19 bases between. The CDR3 is 16 amino acids. CDR3 nucleotides: TGTGCCAGCAGCGTACGCGCAATACAGAGGACAGACGAGCAGTACTTC. Translation: CASSVRAIQRTDEQYF. The full variable domain, its missing parts supplied by reference TRBV9 and TRBJ2-7, is DSGVTQTPKHLITATGQRVTLRCSPRSGDLSVYWYQQSLDQGLQFLIQYYNGEERAKGNILERFSAQQFPDLHSELNLSSLELGDSALYFCASSVRAIQRTDEQYFGPGTRLTVT.

This rearrangement joins TRBV4-3 to TRBJ2-2, with 9 bases lining up with TRBD2. The ends lost 6 bases at V and 3 bases at J; junction bases unmatched: 2. Germline loops: CDR1 LGHNA, CDR2 YSLEER. The CDR3 is 14 residues long. The CDR3 bases are TGCGCCAGCAGGGCGGGAGGGCACACCGGGGAGCTGTTTTTT. Protein product: CASRAGGHTGELFF.

The count of this clone is one. This chain links TRBV7-3 with TRBJ1-2; TRBD1 might be the D (5 bases). Germline CDR1 reads SGHTA; CDR2 reads FQGTGA. V was cut by 5 bases and J by 2 bases, with 12 bases left in between. This CDR3 has 14 amino acids. The CDR3 DNA follows: TGTGCCAGCAGCGCGGGGGACCCCAACTATGGCTACACCTTC. Protein product: CASSAGDPNYGYTF.

The chain has TRBV9 and TRBJ2-7, with TRBD1 identical over 8 bases. Germline lookup yields CDR1 SGDLS and CDR2 YYNGEE. The V and J ends lost 0 bases and 3 bases, in that order; junction bases with no gene match: 8. CDR3 length equals 16 residues. Here the CDR3 reads CASSVGVGQANYEQYF. As DNA, the CDR3 is TGTGCCAGCAGCGTAGGAGTGGGACAGGCTAACTACGAGCAGTACTTC. The entire variable domain, with the rest obtained from reference TRBV9 and TRBJ2-7, is as follows: DSGVTQTPKHLITATGQRVTLRCSPRSGDLSVYWYQQSLDQGLQFLIQYYNGEERAKGNILERFSAQQFPDLHSELNLSSLELGDSALYFCASSVGVGQANYEQYFGPGTRLTVT.

The chain couples TRBV14 to TRBJ1-1; D is possibly TRBD1 (6 bases). CDR1 is SGHDN and CDR2 is FVKESK in the germline V gene. The V end was cut by 5 bases, the J end by 1 base, with 14 bases between. This CDR3 comprises 15 residues. CDR3 coding DNA: TGTGCCAGCAGCGATTTGGACAGATCGAACACTGAAGCTTTCTTT. It encodes CASSDLDRSNTEAFF.

The chain combines TRBV6-5 with TRBJ1-5, with D maybe TRBD1 (6 bases). Trimming stripped 5 bases from V and 4 bases from J, with 9 bases between. The CDR3 contains 13 residues. Germline CDR1 reads MNHEY; CDR2 reads SVGAGI. The CDR3 loop is CASSRGGNQPQHF. In DNA form, the CDR3 reads TGTGCCAGCAGTAGGGGGGGGAATCAGCCCCAGCATTTT.

V usage is TRBV5-6 and J usage is TRBJ2-7, with a possible D match to TRBD2 (5 bases). The CDR3 sequence is 12 residues long. The ends were cut back, 3 bases at V and 5 bases at J, with 9 bases in the middle. Germline V gives CDR1 SGHDT, CDR2 YYEEEE. For the CDR3, the DNA is TGTGCCAGCAGCTGGACTGGCGACGAGCAGTACTTC. Encoded protein: CASSWTGDEQYF.

The rearrangement uses TRBV7-9 and TRBJ1-1; D might be TRBD1 (5 bases). V was cut by 5 bases and J by 1 base, with 17 bases left in between. CDR3 size: 16 residues. Germline lookup yields CDR1 SEHNR and CDR2 FQNEAQ (reference sequence). This chain's CDR3 is CASSPRGADTNTEAFF. The CDR3 bases are TGTGCCAGCAGCCCCCGCGGGGCAGACACGAACACTGAAGCTTTCTTT.

This clone came up once. The genes are TRBV28 and TRBJ1-2; 7 bases map to TRBD1. Germline loops: CDR1 MDHEN, CDR2 SYDVKM. Trimming removed 2 bases from V and 4 bases from J; junction bases left unmatched: 7. CDR3 length: 15 residues. The CDR3 DNA sequence: TGTGCCAGCAGTTTACCCCAGGGACAGAGCTATGGCTACACCTTC. Its protein product is CASSLPQGQSYGYTF.

CDR3 nucleotide sequence: TGTGCCAGCCGAAGCGGGCCCACCTACGAGCAGTACTTC. Translation gives CASRSGPTYEQYF. The V and J genes are TRBV27 and TRBJ2-7; D possibly corresponds to TRBD2 (6 bases). This CDR3 has 13 amino acids. Deletions cut 8 bases from V and 2 bases from J, with 13 bases between. The germline V gene has CDR1 MNHEY and CDR2 SMNVEV (reference sequence).

The V and J genes are TRBV12-5 and TRBJ1-1; 9 bases map to TRBD1. V was pared by 5 bases and J by 7 bases, with 14 bases of the junction left unmatched. Germline V lookup: CDR1 LGHNT, CDR2 FRNRAP. The CDR3 is 16 residues long. The CDR3 region is CASGTPQGQGLIEAFF. The CDR3 region has the DNA TGTGCTAGTGGTACCCCTCAGGGACAGGGTTTAATTGAAGCTTTCTTT.

V is TRBV29-1 and J is TRBJ2-3; no reliable D call. Germline CDR1 is SQVTM and CDR2 is ANQGSEA. The CDR3 is made up of 14 amino acids. V was cut by 1 base and J by 6 bases, with 14 bases left in between. In nucleotides, the CDR3 is TGCAGCGTTGAAGCCGCCCTAATCTGGGATACGCAGTATTTT. It specifies CSVEAALIWDTQYF.

The gene calls are TRBV2 and TRBJ2-3; D perhaps matches TRBD2 (5 bases). The germline V and J ends were trimmed by 8 bases and 10 bases, with 16 bases remaining between them. The CDR3 extends over 12 amino acids. Germline V gene lookup returns CDR1 SNHLY and CDR2 FYNNEI. CDR3 coding DNA: TGTGCCAGCCAGGACTCCTCTTGGGCGCAGTATTTT. It encodes CASQDSSWAQYF.

The V and J genes are TRBV7-2 and TRBJ2-1; 9 bases are shared with TRBD2. V dropped 2 bases and J dropped 6; count of bases not matched to a gene: 8. The CDR3 runs 16 residues. Germline V CDR1 and CDR2: SGHTA, FQGNSA. Here the CDR3 reads CASSLFRGTSINEQFF. The CDR3 nucleotides are TGTGCCAGCAGCTTATTCAGGGGGACTAGCATCAATGAGCAGTTCTTC.

CDR3 amino acids: CASSYSWQQETQYF. CDR3 in DNA: TGTGCCAGCAGTTACTCTTGGCAGCAAGAGACCCAGTACTTC. The V gene is TRBV6-5, the J gene TRBJ2-5; no clear D. This CDR3 has 14 amino acids. The V and J ends lost 0 bases and 2 bases respectively, with 7 bases between them. Germline V gene lookup returns CDR1 MNHEY and CDR2 SVGAGI.

There are a few counts of this clone. This CDR3 is also generated by other DNA sequences in the sample. The chain combines TRBV11-2 with TRBJ2-7, with 12 bases that match TRBD2. Germline loops: CDR1 SGHAT, CDR2 FQNNGV. The J segment lost 1 base and the V segment lost 4 bases, leaving 2 bases of the junction unmatched. The CDR3 extends over 15 amino acids. The CDR3 sequence: CASSSGLAGSYEQYF. In DNA form, the CDR3 reads TGTGCCAGCAGCTCAGGACTAGCGGGATCCTACGAGCAGTACTTC.

The V and J genes are TRBV4-3 and TRBJ2-7; TRBD2 matches 12 bases. The CDR3 consists of 19 residues. The germline V gene has CDR1 LGHNA and CDR2 YSLEER. J was trimmed by 6 bases and V by 0 bases; bases with no gene match: 15. CDR3 residues: CASSQDSTSGRVSCLEQYF. CDR3 in DNA: TGCGCCAGCAGCCAAGACTCGACTAGCGGGAGAGTGTCGTGCCTCGAGCAGTACTTC.

The rearrangement joins TRBV5-1 to TRBJ2-3, with 7 bases that match TRBD2. In germline, CDR1 is SGHRS, CDR2 YFSETQ. CDR3 length: 15 amino acids. The trim removed 0 bases at V and 5 bases at J, leaving 6 bases unmatched. The CDR3 nucleotides are TGCGCCAGCAGCTTGGTCGGGGGGAGGAGAGATACGCAGTATTTT. Translation: CASSLVGGRRDTQYF.

The gene calls are TRBV7-9 and TRBJ2-1; no firm D call. CDR1 and CDR2 (germline): SEHNR, FQNEAQ (reference sequence). The CDR3 is made up of 12 amino acids. V dropped 1 base and J dropped 10 bases, with 8 bases sitting between them. CDR3 sequence (DNA): TGTGCCAGCAGCTTAGAGCCCCGCGAGCAGTTCTTC. Its translation: CASSLEPREQFF.

In this sample, this clone turned up once. This chain uses TRBV4-1 with TRBJ1-5; 9 positions agree with TRBD1. Germline-derived CDR1 and CDR2 are MGHRA and YSYEKL. The CDR3 covers 17 residues. After removal of 3 bases from V and 5 bases from J, the junction contained 11 bases not matched to a gene. CDR3 sequence (DNA): TGCGCCAGCAGCCACCCCAACGGACAGGGGAATTATCAGCCCCAGCATTTT. Its protein product is CASSHPNGQGNYQPQHF.

The table lists this clone with a count of one. The chain carries TRBV19 and TRBJ2-1, with D possibly being TRBD2 (6 bases). The germline CDR1 and CDR2 sequences are LNHDA and SQIVND (reference sequence). The ends were cut back, 4 bases at V and 6 bases at J, with 10 bases in the middle. CDR3 length equals 13 residues. Written as DNA, the CDR3 is TGTGCCAGTAGTACGGGACTCCGCAATGAGCAGTTCTTC. Protein product: CASSTGLRNEQFF.

The chain combines TRBV6-5 with TRBJ1-3; 9 bases line up with TRBD1. This CDR3 spans 15 amino acids. V was pared by 6 bases and J by 2 bases, with 5 bases of the junction left unmatched. In germline, CDR1 is MNHEY, CDR2 SVGAGI. The CDR3 spells CASSRGQGAGNTIYF. The CDR3 DNA reads as TGTGCCAGCAGCCGGGGACAGGGTGCTGGAAACACCATATATTTT.

This chain joins TRBV28 and TRBJ2-1; D may be TRBD2 (5 bases). The CDR3 consists of 14 residues. V was pared by 6 bases and J by 8 bases, with 17 bases between. Germline lookup yields CDR1 MDHEN and CDR2 SYDVKM. CDR3 nucleotide sequence: TGTGCCAGCAGCCCCTCGAGGAGGACGCATGAGCAGTTCTTC. Its protein is CASSPSRRTHEQFF. The full variable domain, in which reference TRBV28 and TRBJ2-1 provide the parts outside the CDR3, is DVKVTQSSRYLVKRTGEKVFLECVQDMDHENMFWYRQDPGLGLRLIYFSYDVKMKEKGDIPEGYSVSREKKERFSLILESASTNQTSMYLCASSPSRRTHEQFFGPGTRLTVL.

V and J are TRBV7-9 and TRBJ1-3, with 7 bases lining up with TRBD1. V was pared by 5 bases and J by 7 bases, with 8 bases of the junction left unmatched. The germline V gene encodes CDR1 SEHNR and CDR2 FQNEAQ (reference sequence). The CDR3 is made up of 14 amino acids. In DNA form, the CDR3 reads TGTGCCAGCAGCCCTCACAGGGGCGAGAACACCATATATTTT. It yields the protein CASSPHRGENTIYF. Looking up the rest from reference TRBV7-9 and TRBJ1-3 gives the full variable domain: DTGVSQNPRHKITKRGQNVTFRCDPISEHNRLYWYRQTLGQGPEFLTYFQNEAQLEKSRLLSDRFSAERPKGSFSTLEIQRTEQGDSAMYLCASSPHRGENTIYFGEGSWLTVV.

V usage is TRBV6-5 and J usage is TRBJ2-7, with TRBD2 matching 12 bases. This CDR3 has 15 amino acids. CDR1 is MNHEY and CDR2 is SVGAGI in the germline V gene. The trim removed 5 bases at V and 3 bases at J, leaving 5 bases unmatched. CDR3 in amino acids: CASSGTSGPVYEQYF. In DNA form, the CDR3 reads TGTGCCAGCAGTGGGACTAGCGGGCCAGTCTACGAGCAGTACTTC.

CDR3 in DNA: TGTGCCAGCAGCCAAGGATGGGGAAAAAGCGGGAGGCCCTCCTACGAGCAGTACTTC. Amino acids: CASSQGWGKSGRPSYEQYF. The rearrangement joins TRBV14 to TRBJ2-7; 9 bases match TRBD2. The CDR3 spans 19 residues. Germline CDR1 is SGHDN and CDR2 is FVKESK. Trimming cost V 1 base and J 0 bases; bases outside gene matches: 13.

This chain uses TRBV18 with TRBJ2-1; no reliable D call. V shed 5 bases and J shed 6 bases, with 5 bases lying between them. This CDR3 has 11 amino acids. Germline V lookup: CDR1 KGHSH, CDR2 LQKENI. CDR3 sequence (DNA): TGTGCCAGCTCATCATCCAATGAGCAGTTCTTC. Translated, it gives CASSSSNEQFF.

This chain links TRBV2 with TRBJ2-3; 11 bases align to TRBD2. The ends lost 6 bases at V and 4 bases at J; junction bases unmatched: 9. Looked up from germline, CDR1 is SNHLY and CDR2 is FYNNEI. CDR3 length: 16 residues. The DNA for the CDR3 is TGTGCCAGCAGGGGGGGGTCTAGCGGGAGGTCAGATACGCAGTATTTT. This sequence encodes CASRGGSSGRSDTQYF.